This TCR beta chain was captured in a study of shared clonotypes between healthy human individuals. Findings and caveats of the study: Compared with memory subsets, naive subsets generally had larger estimated richness. Unshared clonotypes carried lower generation probabilities than those common to all four donors. An expected dependence of interdonor clonotype sharing on sequencing depth was noted.

Measured with immunoSEQ multiplex PCR; TCRdb has only the in-frame clones, and not every one. The sample lists roughly 1,100,000 clones, about three quarters seen once, with roughly 1.4% in the top ten. Comments on this clone: Antigen: not known.

The material sequenced was memory CD4+ T cells sorted from blood. The sample's subset: CD45RA-negative fraction. The receptor was isolated from a young man in good health.

The CDR3 sequence is CASSQSLAATYEQYF. The CDR3, as DNA: TGTGCCAGCAGCCAATCTCTAGCGGCGACCTACGAGCAGTACTTC. This chain joins TRBV14 and TRBJ2-7; 7 nucleotides match TRBD2. From germline, CDR1 is SGHDN and CDR2 FVKESK. The CDR3 extends over 15 amino acids. With 2 bases clipped from V and 2 bases from J, the junction kept 6 bases outside the gene matches. The full variable domain, with the rest looked up from reference TRBV14 and TRBJ2-7, is EAGVTQFPSHSVIEKGQTVTLRCDPISGHDNLYWYRRVMGKEIKFLLHFVKESKQDESGMPNNRFLAERTGGTYSTLKVQPAELEDSGVYFCASSQSLAATYEQYFGPGTRLTVT.